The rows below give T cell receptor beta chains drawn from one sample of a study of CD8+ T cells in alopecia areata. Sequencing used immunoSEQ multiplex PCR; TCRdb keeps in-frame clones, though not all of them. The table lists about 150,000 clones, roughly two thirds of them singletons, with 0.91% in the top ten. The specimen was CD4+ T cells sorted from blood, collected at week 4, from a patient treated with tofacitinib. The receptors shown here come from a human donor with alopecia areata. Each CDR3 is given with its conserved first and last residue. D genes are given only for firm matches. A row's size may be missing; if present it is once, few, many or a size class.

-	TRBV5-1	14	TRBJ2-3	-	CASSLLNPTDTQYF	TGCGCCAGCAGCTTACTTAATCCCACAGATACGCAGTATTTT
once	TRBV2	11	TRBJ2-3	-	CASSGADTQYF	TGTGCCAGCAGCGGGGCAGATACGCAGTATTTT
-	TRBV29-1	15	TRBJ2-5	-	CSVESPRRGKETQYF	TGCAGCGTTGAATCTCCCCGTAGGGGAAAGGAGACCCAGTACTTC
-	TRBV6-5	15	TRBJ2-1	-	CASSSPRQARDEQFF	TGTGCCAGCAGTTCCCCGAGGCAGGCTCGGGATGAGCAGTTCTTC
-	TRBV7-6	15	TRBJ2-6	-	CASSLALTGANVLTF	TGTGCCAGCAGCTTGGCTTTAACTGGGGCCAACGTCCTGACTTTC
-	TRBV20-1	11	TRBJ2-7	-	CSADRPGEQYF	TGCAGTGCCGACCGTCCGGGGGAGCAGTACTTC
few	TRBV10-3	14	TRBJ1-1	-	CAIGPSGANTEAFF	TGTGCCATCGGCCCTTCTGGGGCCAACACTGAAGCTTTCTTT
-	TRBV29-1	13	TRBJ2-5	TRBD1	CSVEGTGDETQYF	TGCAGCGTTGAGGGGACAGGGGACGAGACCCAGTACTTC
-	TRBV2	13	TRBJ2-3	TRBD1	CAIRQGSTDTQYF	TGTGCCATAAGACAGGGGAGCACAGATACGCAGTATTTT
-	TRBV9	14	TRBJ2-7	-	CASSPRDLIREQYF	TGTGCCAGCAGCCCCCGGGACTTAATCCGAGAGCAGTACTTC
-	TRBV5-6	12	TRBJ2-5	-	CASSLTQETQYF	TGTGCCAGCAGTTTGACCCAAGAGACCCAGTACTTC
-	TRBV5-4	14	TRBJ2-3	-	CASSQGVGGDTQYF	TGCGCCAGCAGCCAGGGTGTGGGCGGAGATACGCAGTATTTT
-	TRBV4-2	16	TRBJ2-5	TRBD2	CASSREASGAWETQYF	TGTGCCAGCAGCCGTGAGGCTAGCGGGGCCTGGGAGACCCAGTACTTC
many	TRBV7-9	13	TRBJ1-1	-	CASSLGENTEAFF	TGTGCCAGCAGCTTAGGAGAGAACACTGAAGCTTTCTTT
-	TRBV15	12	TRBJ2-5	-	CATSRDLETQYF	TGTGCCACCAGCAGAGATCTGGAGACCCAGTACTTC
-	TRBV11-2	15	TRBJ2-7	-	CASSEAQGSLYEQYF	TGTGCCAGCAGCGAAGCCCAGGGTTCCTTGTACGAGCAGTACTTC
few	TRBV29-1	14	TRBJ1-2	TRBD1	CSVLGETGTYGYTF	TGCAGCGTTCTGGGGGAGACAGGGACCTATGGCTACACCTTC
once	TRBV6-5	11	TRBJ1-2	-	CASTQGYGYTF	TGTGCCAGCACTCAGGGCTATGGCTACACCTTC
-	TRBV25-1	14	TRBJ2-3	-	CASSAPFSTDTQYF	TGTGCCAGCAGTGCCCCATTTAGCACAGATACGCAGTATTTT
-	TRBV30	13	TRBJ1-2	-	CAWETAFNYGYTF	TGTGCCTGGGAGACAGCTTTTAACTATGGCTACACCTTC
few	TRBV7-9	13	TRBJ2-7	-	CASDKTDSYEQYF	TGTGCCAGCGATAAGACGGACTCCTACGAGCAGTACTTC
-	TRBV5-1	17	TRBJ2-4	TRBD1	CASSPRDRALAKNIQYF	TGCGCCAGCAGCCCCCGCGACAGGGCGCTAGCCAAAAACATTCAGTACTTC
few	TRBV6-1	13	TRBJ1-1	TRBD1	CASSWRGQGWAFF	TGTGCCAGCAGCTGGAGGGGACAGGGGTGGGCTTTCTTT
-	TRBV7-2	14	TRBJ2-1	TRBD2	CASSPGAGLGEQFF	TGTGCCAGCAGCCCAGGAGCGGGGCTTGGAGAGCAGTTCTTC
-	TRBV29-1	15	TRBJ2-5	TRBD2	CSVRSSGRLQETQYF	TGCAGCGTTCGATCTAGCGGGCGTTTACAAGAGACCCAGTACTTC
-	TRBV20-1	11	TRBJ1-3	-	CSARRGNTIYF	TGCAGTGCCCGTCGGGGAAACACCATATATTTT
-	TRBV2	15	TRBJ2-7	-	CASRRTAVSSYEQYF	TGTGCCAGCAGGAGGACGGCGGTAAGCTCCTACGAGCAGTACTTC
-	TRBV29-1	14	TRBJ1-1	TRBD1	CSVARGPIDTEAFF	TGCAGCGTTGCCAGGGGGCCCATCGACACTGAAGCTTTCTTT
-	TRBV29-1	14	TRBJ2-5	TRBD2	CSVEDQASGGGWYF	TGCAGCGTTGAAGATCAAGCCTCGGGGGGAGGGTGGTACTTC
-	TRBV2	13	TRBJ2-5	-	CASNAGVQETQYF	TGTGCCAGCAACGCCGGGGTCCAAGAGACCCAGTACTTC
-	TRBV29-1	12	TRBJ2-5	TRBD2	CSVGGNRETQYF	TGCAGCGTGGGGGGGAACAGGGAGACCCAGTACTTC
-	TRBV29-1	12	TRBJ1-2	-	CSVDTGIYGYTF	TGCAGCGTTGACACAGGGATCTATGGCTACACCTTC
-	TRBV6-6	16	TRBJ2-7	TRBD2	CASSPTVGAGTYEQYF	TGTGCCAGCAGCCCCACTGTAGGAGCGGGGACCTACGAGCAGTACTTC
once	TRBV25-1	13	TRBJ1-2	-	CASSEVINYGYTF	TGTGCCAGCAGTGAGGTGATAAACTATGGCTACACCTTC
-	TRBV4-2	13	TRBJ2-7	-	CASSQEGTYEQYF	TGTGCCAGCAGCCAAGAAGGGACCTACGAGCAGTACTTC
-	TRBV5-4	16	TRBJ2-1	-	CASSSLAGSVINEQFF	TGTGCCAGCAGCTCACTGGCAGGTTCCGTTATCAATGAGCAGTTCTTC
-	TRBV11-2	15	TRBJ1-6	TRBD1	CASSRTGGNNSPLHF	TGTGCCAGCAGCCGTACAGGGGGCAATAATTCACCCCTCCACTTT
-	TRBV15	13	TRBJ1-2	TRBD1	CATSSGQGYGYTF	TGTGCCACCAGCAGTGGACAGGGCTATGGCTACACCTTC
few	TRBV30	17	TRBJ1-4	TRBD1	CAWSTGQADATNEKLFF	TGTGCCTGGAGTACCGGACAGGCCGATGCAACTAATGAAAAACTGTTTTTT
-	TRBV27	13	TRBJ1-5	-	CASSHRDDQPQHF	TGTGCCAGCAGTCACAGGGATGATCAGCCCCAGCATTTT
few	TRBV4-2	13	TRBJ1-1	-	CASSQVKSTEAFF	TGTGCCAGCAGCCAAGTGAAGAGCACTGAAGCTTTCTTT
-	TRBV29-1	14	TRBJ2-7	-	CSALQGAHSYEQYF	TGCAGCGCCCTCCAGGGAGCTCACTCCTACGAGCAGTACTTC
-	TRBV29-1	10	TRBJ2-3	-	CSGYTDTQYF	TGCAGCGGATATACAGATACGCAGTATTTT
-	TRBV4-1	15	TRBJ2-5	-	CASSRGTGRFETQYF	TGCGCCAGCAGCCGTGGGACGGGAAGGTTTGAGACCCAGTACTTC
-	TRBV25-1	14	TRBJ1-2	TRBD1	CASSELPGQGGYTF	TGTGCCAGCAGTGAGCTCCCCGGACAGGGCGGCTACACCTTC
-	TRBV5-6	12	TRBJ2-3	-	CASSGFSDTQYF	TGTGCCAGCAGCGGATTCTCAGATACGCAGTATTTT
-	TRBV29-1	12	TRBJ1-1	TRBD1	CSAGTALSEAFF	TGCAGCGCTGGGACAGCACTTTCTGAAGCTTTCTTT
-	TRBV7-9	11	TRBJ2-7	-	CASSSAWEQYF	TGTGCCAGCAGCTCAGCGTGGGAGCAGTACTTC
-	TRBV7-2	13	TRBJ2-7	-	CASSLARVYEQYF	TGTGCCAGCAGCTTAGCGAGGGTTTACGAGCAGTACTTC
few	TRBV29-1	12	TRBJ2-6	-	CSVDSGANVLTF	TGCAGCGTTGACTCTGGGGCCAACGTCCTGACTTTC
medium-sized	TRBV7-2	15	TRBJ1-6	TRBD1	CASSVTGGYNSPLHF	TGTGCCAGCAGCGTAACAGGGGGCTATAATTCACCCCTCCACTTT
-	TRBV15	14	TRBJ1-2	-	CATSRPPQSIGYTF	TGTGCCACCAGCAGGCCCCCCCAGTCCATCGGCTACACCTTC